These 5 T cell receptor beta chains were sequenced from one sample in a study of PD-1 blockade in classical Hodgkin lymphoma. With no exception, relapse followed autologous stem cell transplantation in all patients, and brentuximab vedotin exposure varied. The protocol was immunoSEQ multiplex PCR, while the TCRdb copy is restricted to in-frame clones and leaves out a portion. The sample holds 49,000 or so clones, around three quarters seen once. The sample consisted of peripheral blood mononuclear cells (PBMCs), taken before the second cycle of nivolumab. These receptors came from a human donor with classical Hodgkin lymphoma.

The rearrangement joins TRBV7-8 to TRBJ2-2, with 11 bases lining up with TRBD2. The CDR3 is made up of 15 amino acids. Losses at the gene ends were 6 bases for V and 3 bases for J; bases not matched to a gene: 3. The V gene's germline CDR1 is SGHVS and CDR2 FQNEAQ. CDR3 protein: CASRIAGGHTGELFF. The CDR3 bases are TGTGCCAGCAGGATAGCGGGGGGGCACACCGGGGAGCTGTTTTTT.

This chain uses TRBV6-6 with TRBJ2-1, with 10 bases that match TRBD2. Germline CDR1 reads MNHNY; CDR2 reads SVGAGI (reference sequence). Germline trimming cut 6 bases from V and 15 bases from J; bases unmatched to any gene: 11. The CDR3 has 13 residues. The DNA of the CDR3 is TGTGCCAGCAGACAGAAACTAGCGGGGCGGCTGTTCTTC. Translation: CASRQKLAGRLFF.

V usage is TRBV7-2 and J usage is TRBJ1-1; 8 bases are shared with TRBD1. Germline trimming cut 6 bases from V and 1 base from J; bases unmatched to any gene: 4. The germline V gene encodes CDR1 SGHTA and CDR2 FQGNSA. This CDR3 region has 14 residues. The CDR3 here is CASRSQGGNTEAFF. In DNA, the CDR3 is TGTGCCAGCAGGTCACAGGGGGGGAACACTGAAGCTTTCTTT.

This chain joins TRBV30 and TRBJ2-3, with a possible D match to TRBD2 (5 bases). The CDR3 is 12 amino acids. V was clipped by 2 bases and J by 5 bases, with 8 bases between them. CDR1 is GTSNPN and CDR2 is SVGIG in the germline V gene (reference sequence). CDR3 residues: CAWSQSGDTQYF. The CDR3 nucleotides are TGTGCCTGGAGTCAGAGCGGAGATACGCAGTATTTT.

Here the CDR3 DNA reads TGTGCCAGCAGCCCTCGGACTAGCGGGAGAACCGGGGAGCTGTTTTTT. Residues: CASSPRTSGRTGELFF. The V and J genes are TRBV11-2 and TRBJ2-2; 13 bases line up with TRBD2. V was pared by 5 bases and J by 5 bases, with 5 bases of the junction left unmatched. The CDR3 is 16 residues long. CDR1 is SGHAT and CDR2 is FQNNGV in the germline V gene.